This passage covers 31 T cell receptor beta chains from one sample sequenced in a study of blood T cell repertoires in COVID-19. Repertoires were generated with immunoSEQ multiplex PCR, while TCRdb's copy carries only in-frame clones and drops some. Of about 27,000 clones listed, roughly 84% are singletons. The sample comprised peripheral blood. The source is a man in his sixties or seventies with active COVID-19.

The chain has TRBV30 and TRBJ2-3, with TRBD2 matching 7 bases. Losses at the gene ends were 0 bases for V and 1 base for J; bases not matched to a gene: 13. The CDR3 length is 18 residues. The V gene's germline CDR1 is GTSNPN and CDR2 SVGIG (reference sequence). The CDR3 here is CAWSVRGRALKGTDTQYF. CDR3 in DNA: TGTGCCTGGAGTGTACGAGGGAGGGCCCTGAAGGGCACAGATACGCAGTATTTT.

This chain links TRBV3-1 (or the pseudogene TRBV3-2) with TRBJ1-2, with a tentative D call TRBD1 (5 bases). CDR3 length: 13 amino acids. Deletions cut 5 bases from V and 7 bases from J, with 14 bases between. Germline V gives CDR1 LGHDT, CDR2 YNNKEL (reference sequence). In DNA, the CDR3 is TGTGCCAGCAGCGCGGGGGTGTATGGTGGCTACACCTTC. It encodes CASSAGVYGGYTF.

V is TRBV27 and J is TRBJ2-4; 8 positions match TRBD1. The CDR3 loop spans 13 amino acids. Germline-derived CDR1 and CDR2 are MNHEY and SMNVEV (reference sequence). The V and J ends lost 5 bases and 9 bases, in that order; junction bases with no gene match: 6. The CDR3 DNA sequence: TGTGCCAGCAGTCCCCAGGGGGCGGGCATTCAGTACTTC. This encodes CASSPQGAGIQYF.

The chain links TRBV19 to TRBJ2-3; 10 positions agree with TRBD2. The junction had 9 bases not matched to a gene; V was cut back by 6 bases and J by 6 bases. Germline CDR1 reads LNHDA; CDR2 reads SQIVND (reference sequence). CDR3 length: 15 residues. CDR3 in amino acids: CASRRGLADSDTQYF. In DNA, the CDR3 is TGTGCCAGTAGACGAGGACTAGCGGATTCGGATACGCAGTATTTT.

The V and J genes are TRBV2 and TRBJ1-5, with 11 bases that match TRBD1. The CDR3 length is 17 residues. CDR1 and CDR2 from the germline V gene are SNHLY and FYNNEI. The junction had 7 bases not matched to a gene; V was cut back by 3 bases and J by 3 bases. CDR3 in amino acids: CASSDAMGQGDNQPQHF. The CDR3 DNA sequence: TGTGCCAGCAGTGACGCGATGGGACAGGGGGACAATCAGCCCCAGCATTTT. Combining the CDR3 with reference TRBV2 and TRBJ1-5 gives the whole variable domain EPEVTQTPSHQVTQMGQEVILRCVPISNHLYFYWYRQILGQKVEFLVSFYNNEISEKSEIFDDQFSVERPDGSNFTLKIRSTKLEDSAMYFCASSDAMGQGDNQPQHFGDGTRLSIL.

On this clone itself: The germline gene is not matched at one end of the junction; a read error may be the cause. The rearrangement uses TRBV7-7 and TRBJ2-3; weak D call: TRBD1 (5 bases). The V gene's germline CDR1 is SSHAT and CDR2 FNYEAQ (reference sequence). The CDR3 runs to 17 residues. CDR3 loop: CASSTSPPGRGTDTQYF. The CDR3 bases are TGTGCTAGCAGTACATCCCCGCCCGGCAGGGGCACAGATACGCAGTATTTT.

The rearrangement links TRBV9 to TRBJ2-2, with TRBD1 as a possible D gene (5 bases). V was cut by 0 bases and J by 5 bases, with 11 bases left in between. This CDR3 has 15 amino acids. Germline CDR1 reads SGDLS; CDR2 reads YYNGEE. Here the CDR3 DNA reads TGTGCCAGCAGCGTAGTACCAGGGCTTACCGGGGAGCTGTTTTTT. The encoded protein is CASSVVPGLTGELFF.

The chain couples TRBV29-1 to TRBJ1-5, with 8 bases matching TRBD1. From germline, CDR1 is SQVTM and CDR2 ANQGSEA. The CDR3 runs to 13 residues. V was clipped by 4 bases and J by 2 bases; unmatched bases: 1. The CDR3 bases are TGCAGCGTTGGGGGACAGGGCAATCAGCCCCAGCATTTT. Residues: CSVGGQGNQPQHF.

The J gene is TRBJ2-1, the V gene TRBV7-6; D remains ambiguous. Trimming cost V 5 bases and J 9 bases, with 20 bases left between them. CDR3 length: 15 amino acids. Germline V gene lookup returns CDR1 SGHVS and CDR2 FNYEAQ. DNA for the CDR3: TGTGCCAGCAGCCCACGAACCGGAAATAGCCGTGAGCAGTTCTTC. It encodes CASSPRTGNSREQFF.

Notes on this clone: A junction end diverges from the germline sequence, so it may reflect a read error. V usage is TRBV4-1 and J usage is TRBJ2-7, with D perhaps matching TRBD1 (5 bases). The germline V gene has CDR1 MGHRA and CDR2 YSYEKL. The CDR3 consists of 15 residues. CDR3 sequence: CASRQGVGQGGEQYF. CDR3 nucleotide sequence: TGCGCCAGCAGGCAAGGGGTGGGCCAGGGTGGCGAGCAGTACTTC.

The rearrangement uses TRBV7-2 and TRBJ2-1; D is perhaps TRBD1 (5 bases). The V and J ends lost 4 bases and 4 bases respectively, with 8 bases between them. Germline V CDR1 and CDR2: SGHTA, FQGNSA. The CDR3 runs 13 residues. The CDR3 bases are TGTGCCAGCAGCTGGCAGGGTTACAATGAGCAGTTCTTC. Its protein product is CASSWQGYNEQFF.

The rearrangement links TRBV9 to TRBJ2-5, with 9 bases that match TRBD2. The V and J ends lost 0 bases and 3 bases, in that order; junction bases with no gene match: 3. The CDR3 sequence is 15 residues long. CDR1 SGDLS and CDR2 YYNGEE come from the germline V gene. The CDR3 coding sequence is TGTGCCAGCAGCGTAGAGGCGGGAGGGGAAGAGACCCAGTACTTC. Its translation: CASSVEAGGEETQYF.

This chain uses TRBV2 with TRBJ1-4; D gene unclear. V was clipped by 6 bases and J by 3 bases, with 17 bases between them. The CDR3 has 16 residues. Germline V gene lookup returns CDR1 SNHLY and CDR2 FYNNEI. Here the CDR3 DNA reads TGTGCCAGCAGCCCCGACCCTCGGAGAGCTAATGAAAAACTGTTTTTT. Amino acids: CASSPDPRRANEKLFF.

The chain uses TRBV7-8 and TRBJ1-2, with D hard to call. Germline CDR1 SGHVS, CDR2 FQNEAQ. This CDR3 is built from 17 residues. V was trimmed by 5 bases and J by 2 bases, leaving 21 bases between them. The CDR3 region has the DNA TGTGCCAGCAGCCCCCGAGTACCCAAAACGTCAAACTATGGCTACACCTTC. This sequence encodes CASSPRVPKTSNYGYTF.

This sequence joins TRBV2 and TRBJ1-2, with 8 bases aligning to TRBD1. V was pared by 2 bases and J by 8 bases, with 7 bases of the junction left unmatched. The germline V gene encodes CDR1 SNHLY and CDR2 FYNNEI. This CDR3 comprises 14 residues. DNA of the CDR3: TGTGCCAGCAGTGAATTAAGACAGGGGAACGGCTACACCTTC. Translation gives CASSELRQGNGYTF.

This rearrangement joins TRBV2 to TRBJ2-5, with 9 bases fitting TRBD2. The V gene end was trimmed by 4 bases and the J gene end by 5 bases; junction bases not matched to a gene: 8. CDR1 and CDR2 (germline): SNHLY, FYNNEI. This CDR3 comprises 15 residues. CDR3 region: CASSAIAGARETQYF. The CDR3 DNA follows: TGTGCCAGCAGTGCGATAGCGGGAGCAAGGGAGACCCAGTACTTC. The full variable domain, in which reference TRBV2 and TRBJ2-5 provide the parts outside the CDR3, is EPEVTQTPSHQVTQMGQEVILRCVPISNHLYFYWYRQILGQKVEFLVSFYNNEISEKSEIFDDQFSVERPDGSNFTLKIRSTKLEDSAMYFCASSAIAGARETQYFGPGTRLLVL.

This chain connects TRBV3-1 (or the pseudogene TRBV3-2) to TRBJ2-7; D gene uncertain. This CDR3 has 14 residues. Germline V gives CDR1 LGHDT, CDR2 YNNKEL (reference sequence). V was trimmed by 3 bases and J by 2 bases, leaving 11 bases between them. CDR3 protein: CASSQGPPPYEQYF. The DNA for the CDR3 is TGTGCCAGCAGCCAGGGCCCTCCCCCCTACGAGCAGTACTTC.

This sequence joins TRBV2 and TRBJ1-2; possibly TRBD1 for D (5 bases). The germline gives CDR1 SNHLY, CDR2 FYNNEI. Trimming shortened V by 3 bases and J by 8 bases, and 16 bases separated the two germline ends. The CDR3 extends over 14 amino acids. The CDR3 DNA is TGTGCCAGCAGTGATTCGGGGGGGGTAGGCGGCTACACCTTC. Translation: CASSDSGGVGGYTF. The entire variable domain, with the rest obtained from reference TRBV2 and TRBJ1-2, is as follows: EPEVTQTPSHQVTQMGQEVILRCVPISNHLYFYWYRQILGQKVEFLVSFYNNEISEKSEIFDDQFSVERPDGSNFTLKIRSTKLEDSAMYFCASSDSGGVGGYTFGSGTRLTVV.

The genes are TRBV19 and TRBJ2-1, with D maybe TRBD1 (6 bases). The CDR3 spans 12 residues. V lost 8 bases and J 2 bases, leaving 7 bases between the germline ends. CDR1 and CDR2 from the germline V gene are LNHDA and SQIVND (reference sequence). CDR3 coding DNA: TGTGCCAGTTGGGACACCTACAATGAGCAGTTCTTC. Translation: CASWDTYNEQFF.

CDR3 sequence (DNA): TGTGCCAGCTCCCCGTTGGGGACAGGGGCCCCAATCACCCAATTTCAGTATGGCTACACCTTC. It encodes CASSPLGTGAPITQFQYGYTF. The V call is TRBV18, the J call TRBJ1-2; 10 bases match TRBD1. J lost 5 bases, V lost 6 bases, and 27 bases had no gene match. Germline lookup yields CDR1 KGHSH and CDR2 LQKENI. The CDR3 runs 21 residues.

The CDR3 DNA reads TGCGCCAGCAGCCCACTCCCAACCGGGGAGCTGTTTTTT. It encodes CASSPLPTGELFF. The V call is TRBV5-1, the J call TRBJ2-2; D is ambiguous. The CDR3 length is 13 residues. The germline V and J ends were trimmed by 4 bases and 5 bases, with 9 bases remaining between them. Germline V gene sequence: CDR1 SGHRS, CDR2 YFSETQ.

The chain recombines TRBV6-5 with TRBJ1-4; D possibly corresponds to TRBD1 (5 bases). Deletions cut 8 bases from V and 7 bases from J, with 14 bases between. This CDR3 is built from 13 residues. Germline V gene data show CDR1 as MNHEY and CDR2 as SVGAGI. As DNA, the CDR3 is TGTGCCAGCGGGGAGGGGAGGGTTGAAAAACTGTTTTTT. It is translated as CASGEGRVEKLFF.

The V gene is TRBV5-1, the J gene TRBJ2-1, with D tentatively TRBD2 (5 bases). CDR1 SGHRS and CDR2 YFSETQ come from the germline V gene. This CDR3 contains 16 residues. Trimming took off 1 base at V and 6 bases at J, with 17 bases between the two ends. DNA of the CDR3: TGCGCCAGCAGCTTGTCTACCGACACTAGAGCCAATGAGCAGTTCTTC. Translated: CASSLSTDTRANEQFF. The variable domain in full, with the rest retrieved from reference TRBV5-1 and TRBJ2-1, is KAGVTQTPRYLIKTRGQQVTLSCSPISGHRSVSWYQQTPGQGLQFLFEYFSETQRNKGNFPGRFSGRQFSNSRSEMNVSTLELGDSALYLCASSLSTDTRANEQFFGPGTRLTVL.

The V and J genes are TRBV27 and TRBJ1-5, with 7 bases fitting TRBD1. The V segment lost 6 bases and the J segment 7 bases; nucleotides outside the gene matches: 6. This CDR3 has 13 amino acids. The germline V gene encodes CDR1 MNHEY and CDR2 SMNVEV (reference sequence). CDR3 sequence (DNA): TGTGCCAGCAGAAGCCAGGGGGGCCAGCCCCAGCATTTT. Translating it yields CASRSQGGQPQHF.

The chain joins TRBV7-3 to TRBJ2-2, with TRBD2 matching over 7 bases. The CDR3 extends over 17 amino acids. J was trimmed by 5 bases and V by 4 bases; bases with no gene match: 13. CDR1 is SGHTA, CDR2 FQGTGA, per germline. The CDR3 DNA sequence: TGTGCCAGCAGCTCTTGGCCCCCCGGGACTAAAACCGGGGAGCTGTTTTTT. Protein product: CASSSWPPGTKTGELFF. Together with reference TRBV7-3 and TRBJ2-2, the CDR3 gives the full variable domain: GAGVSQTPSNKVTEKGKYVELRCDPISGHTALYWYRQSLGQGPEFLIYFQGTGAADDSGLPNDRFFAVRPEGSVSTLKIQRTERGDSAVYLCASSSWPPGTKTGELFFGEGSRLTVL.

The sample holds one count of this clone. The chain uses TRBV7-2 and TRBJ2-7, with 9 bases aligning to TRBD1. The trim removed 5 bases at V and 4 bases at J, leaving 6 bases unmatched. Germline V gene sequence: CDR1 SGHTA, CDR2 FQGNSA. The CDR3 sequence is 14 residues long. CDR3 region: CASSAGQGIYEQYF. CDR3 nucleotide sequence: TGTGCCAGCAGCGCGGGACAGGGAATTTACGAGCAGTACTTC.

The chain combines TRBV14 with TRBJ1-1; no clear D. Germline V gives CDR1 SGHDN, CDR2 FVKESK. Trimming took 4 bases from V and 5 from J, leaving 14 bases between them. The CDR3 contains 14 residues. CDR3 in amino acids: CASSPSNAGTEAFF. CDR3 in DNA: TGTGCCAGCAGCCCGAGTAATGCGGGGACTGAAGCTTTCTTT.

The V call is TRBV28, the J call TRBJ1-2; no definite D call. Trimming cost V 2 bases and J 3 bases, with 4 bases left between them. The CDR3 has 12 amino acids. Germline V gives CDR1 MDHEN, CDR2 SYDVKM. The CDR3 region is CASSLRDYGYTF. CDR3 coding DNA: TGTGCCAGCAGTTTACGGGACTATGGCTACACCTTC.

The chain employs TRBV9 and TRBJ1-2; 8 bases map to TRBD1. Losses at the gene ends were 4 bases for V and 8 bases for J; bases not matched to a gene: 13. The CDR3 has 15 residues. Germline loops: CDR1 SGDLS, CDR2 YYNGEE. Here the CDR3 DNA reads TGTGCCAGCAGCCGGAGCGGACAGGGCAAAGGGGGCTACACCTTC. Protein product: CASSRSGQGKGGYTF.

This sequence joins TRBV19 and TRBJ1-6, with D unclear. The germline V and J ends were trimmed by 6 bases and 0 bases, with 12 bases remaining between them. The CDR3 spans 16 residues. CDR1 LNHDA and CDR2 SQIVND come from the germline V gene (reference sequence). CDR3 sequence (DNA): TGTGCCAGTAGCAACTCTGGGAGCTCCTATAATTCACCCCTCCACTTT. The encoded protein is CASSNSGSSYNSPLHF.

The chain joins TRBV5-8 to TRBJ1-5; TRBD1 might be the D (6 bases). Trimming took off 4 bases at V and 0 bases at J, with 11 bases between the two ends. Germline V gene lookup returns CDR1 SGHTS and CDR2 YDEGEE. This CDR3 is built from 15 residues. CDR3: CASSPGHFSNQPQHF. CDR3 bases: TGTGCCAGCAGCCCGGGACATTTTAGCAATCAGCCCCAGCATTTT.